The table lists the clone carrying this T cell receptor beta chain with many counts. Its antigen is undetermined. Trimming pared 2 bases from V and 4 bases from J, leaving 6 bases between. The CDR3 sequence is 14 residues long. As to time point: newly diagnosed GD, antithyroid drugs for less than 3 months. Scientists built the TCR library using RNA that was extracted from PBMCs. This sample is part of a study of regulatory T cells in long-lasting Graves disease. The wider study: Under 3 months of antithyroid drugs had been taken by newly diagnosed Graves' patients.

Sequencing libraries for TCR beta were prepared with iRepertoire HTBI primers and Arm-PCR of CDR3 regions. Original methodology: Spanning all samples, the identified segments comprised 60 to 80 TRBV and approximately 13 TRBJ. TCRdb re-called the multiplex PCR reads through MiXCR, storing one row per CDR3 protein. TCRdb's processing, not the authors' own work, is the source of the V and J calls. The sample lists 350,000 to 400,000 distinct CDR3 sequences; roughly 15% were seen once. Whole-study results and caveats: The study found persistent patients shared more public clonotypes (more than 2,500) than new patients (966). TRBV28 was favored in persistent disease, as were TRBJ1-2 and TRBJ2-5.

Here the sequenced sample was peripheral blood mononuclear cells (PBMCs), taken at new diagnosis, from a patient treated with antithyroid drugs. The receptor was derived from a female donor with Graves disease. This rearrangement joins TRBV12-3 or TRBV12-4 to TRBJ2-6, with D uncertain. The chain's CDR3 is CASSLLPGANVLTF. The CDR3 nucleotides read TGTGCCAGCAGTTTACTCCCCGGGGCCAACGTCCTGACTTTC.